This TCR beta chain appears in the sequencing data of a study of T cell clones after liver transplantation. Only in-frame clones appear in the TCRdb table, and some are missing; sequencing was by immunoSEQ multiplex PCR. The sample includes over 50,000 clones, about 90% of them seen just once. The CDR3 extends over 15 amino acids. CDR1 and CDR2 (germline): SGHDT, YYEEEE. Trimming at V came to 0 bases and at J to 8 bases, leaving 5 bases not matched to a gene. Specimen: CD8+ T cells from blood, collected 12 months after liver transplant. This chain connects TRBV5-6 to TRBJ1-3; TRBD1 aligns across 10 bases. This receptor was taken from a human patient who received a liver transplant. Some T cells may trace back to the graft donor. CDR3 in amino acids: CASSLEPGQGYTIYF. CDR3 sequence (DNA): TGTGCCAGCAGCTTGGAACCGGGACAGGGGTACACCATATATTTT.